This TCR beta chain stems from a study of graft-versus-host responses after intestinal transplantation. Looking at the study overall: As for transplant type, recipients had multivisceral, liver-intestinal, or isolated intestinal grafts. Each patient got anti-thymocyte globulin induction, then tacrolimus and steroids for roughly 3 years. Broader study findings: GvH clones turned up in recipient marrow; some had shown up first in ileum or blood.

The CDR3 is 14 amino acids. Germline CDR1 reads MRHNA; CDR2 reads SNTAGT. V lost 4 bases, J lost 16 bases, and 23 bases lay in between. As to this clone: Its specificity is not known.

The repertoire was sequenced with immunoSEQ multiplex PCR; TCRdb's copy has only in-frame clones and lacks some. The sample includes 100,000 to 130,000 clones, approximately 88% of them seen just once. The material sequenced was unstimulated CD4+ T cells sorted from spleen or lymph node cells, taken before transplant. The rearrangement joins TRBV6-4 to TRBJ1-5, with D unclear. The TCR sequence derives from a human donor who was the organ donor for an intestinal transplant. The CDR3 nucleotides read TGTGCCAGCAGTGGAATTCCGGGCTTGGTGAAAGGCCATTTT. Amino acid sequence: CASSGIPGLVKGHF.